This TCR beta chain came from a study of sequential checkpoint blockade in melanoma. Study information: First-line arms were nivolumab then ipilimumab, or the reverse, randomized 1:1.

Sequenced by immunoSEQ multiplex PCR; TCRdb stores in-frame clones only, minus some. This repertoire shows about 13,000 clones, approximately 76% found once; its top ten account for approximately 55%. V was cut by 2 bases and J by 0 bases, with 8 bases left in between. CDR1 and CDR2 from the germline V gene are MNHEY and SMNVEV (reference sequence). The CDR3 consists of 14 residues. Treatment meaning: randomized to nivolumab then ipilimumab (arm A) or the reverse (arm B). This clone occurred a few times. The chain has TRBV27 and TRBJ2-7; D unresolved. This clonotype was obtained from a human patient with melanoma. Some clones in this sample may be carry-over from other donors' samples. Source: CD8+ T cells sorted from blood (inferred from file names), taken from a patient given nivolumab and ipilimumab in sequence. As DNA, the CDR3 is TGTGCCAGCAGTTTACGGTCGAGCTCCTACGAGCAGTACTTC. This encodes CASSLRSSSYEQYF.